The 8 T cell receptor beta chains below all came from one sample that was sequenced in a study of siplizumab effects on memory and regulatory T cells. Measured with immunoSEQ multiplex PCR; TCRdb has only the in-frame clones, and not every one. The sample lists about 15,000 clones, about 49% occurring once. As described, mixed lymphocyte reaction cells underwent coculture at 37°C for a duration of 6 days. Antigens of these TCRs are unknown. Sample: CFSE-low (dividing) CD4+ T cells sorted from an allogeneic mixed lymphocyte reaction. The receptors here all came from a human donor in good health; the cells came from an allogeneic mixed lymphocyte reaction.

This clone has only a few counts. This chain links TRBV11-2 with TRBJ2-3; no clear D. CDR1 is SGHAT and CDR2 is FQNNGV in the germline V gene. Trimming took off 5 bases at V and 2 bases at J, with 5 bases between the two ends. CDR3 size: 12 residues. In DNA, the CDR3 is TGTGCCAGCAGCCCCACCACAGATACGCAGTATTTT. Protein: CASSPTTDTQYF. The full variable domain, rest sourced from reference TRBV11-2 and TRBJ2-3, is EAGVAQSPRYKIIEKRQSVAFWCNPISGHATLYWYQQILGQGPKLLIQFQNNGVVDDSQLPKDRFSAERLKGVDSTLKIQPAKLEDSAVYLCASSPTTDTQYFGPGTRLTVL.

DNA for the CDR3: TGCGCCAGCAGGTCGGGGATGGCTTCACCCCTCCACTTT. Translating gives CASRSGMASPLHF. This chain connects TRBV5-1 to TRBJ1-6; unclear D gene. This CDR3 contains 13 residues. Trimming stripped 5 bases from V and 9 bases from J, with 12 bases between. Germline-derived CDR1 and CDR2 are SGHRS and YFSETQ.

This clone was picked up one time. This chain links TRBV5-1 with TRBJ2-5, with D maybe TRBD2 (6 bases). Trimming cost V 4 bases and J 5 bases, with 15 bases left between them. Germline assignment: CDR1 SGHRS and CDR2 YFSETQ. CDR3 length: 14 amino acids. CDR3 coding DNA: TGCGCCAGCAGCCCGACCGCGGGATCCGAGACCCAGTACTTC. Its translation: CASSPTAGSETQYF.

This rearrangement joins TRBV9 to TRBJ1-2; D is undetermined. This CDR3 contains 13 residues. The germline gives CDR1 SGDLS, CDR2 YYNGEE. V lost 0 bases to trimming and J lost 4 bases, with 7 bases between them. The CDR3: CASSVEGSYGYTF. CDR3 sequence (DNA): TGTGCCAGCAGCGTAGAGGGATCCTATGGCTACACCTTC. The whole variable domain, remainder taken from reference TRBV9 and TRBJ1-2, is DSGVTQTPKHLITATGQRVTLRCSPRSGDLSVYWYQQSLDQGLQFLIQYYNGEERAKGNILERFSAQQFPDLHSELNLSSLELGDSALYFCASSVEGSYGYTFGSGTRLTVV.

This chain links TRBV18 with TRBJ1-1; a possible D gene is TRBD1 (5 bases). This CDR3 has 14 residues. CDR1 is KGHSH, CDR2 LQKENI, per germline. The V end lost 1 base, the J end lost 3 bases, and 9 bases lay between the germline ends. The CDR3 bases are TGTGCCAGCTCACCACAGGGGCGGGACACTGAAGCTTTCTTT. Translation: CASSPQGRDTEAFF.

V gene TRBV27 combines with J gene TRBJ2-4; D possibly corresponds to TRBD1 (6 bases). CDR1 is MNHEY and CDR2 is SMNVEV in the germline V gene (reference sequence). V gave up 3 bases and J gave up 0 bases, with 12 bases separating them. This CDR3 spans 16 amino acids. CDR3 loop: CASSFQRGTAKNIQYF. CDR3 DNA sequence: TGTGCCAGCAGTTTTCAAAGGGGGACAGCCAAAAACATTCAGTACTTC.

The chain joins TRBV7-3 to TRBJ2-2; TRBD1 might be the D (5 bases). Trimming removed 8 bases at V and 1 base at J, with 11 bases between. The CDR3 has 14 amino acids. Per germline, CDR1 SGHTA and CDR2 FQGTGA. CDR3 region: CASRQGGNTGELFF. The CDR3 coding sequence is TGTGCCAGCCGGCAGGGCGGGAACACCGGGGAGCTGTTTTTT.

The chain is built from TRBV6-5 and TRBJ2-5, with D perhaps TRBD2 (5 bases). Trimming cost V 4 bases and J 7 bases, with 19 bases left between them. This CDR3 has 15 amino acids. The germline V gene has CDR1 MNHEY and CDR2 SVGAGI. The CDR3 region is CASSSEGVPLRTQYF. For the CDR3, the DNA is TGTGCCAGCAGTTCCGAGGGAGTCCCCCTTCGGACCCAGTACTTC.